This entry features one TCR beta chain sequence. Its specificity is not known. Amplification used 60 Vbeta primers and 13 Jbeta primers. Sequenced by immunoSEQ multiplex PCR; TCRdb stores in-frame clones only, minus some. The data show 200,000 to 250,000 clones, around four fifths seen once. The data originate from a study of cytomegalovirus exposure and HLA in healthy donors. The study's findings and limits: V segments that were indistinguishable, TRBV6-2 and TRBV6-3 among them, were omitted from analysis. Trimming of TCR beta V- and J-genes showed a link, identified in a later analysis, to a missense DCLRE1C variant.

The CDR3 is 15 residues long. Per the germline V gene, CDR1 is SNHLY and CDR2 is FYNNEI. With V trimmed by 7 bases and J by 9 bases, 14 bases remained unmatched. The chain recombines TRBV2 with TRBJ2-7, with TRBD1 matching 11 bases. The TCR originated in a man aged 50 to 59 in good health and CMV-seronegative. Sequenced material: PBMCs. The CDR3 nucleotides read TGTGCCAGCAACATTTTGGGACAGGGGGGGGCGGGGCAGTACTTC. Amino acids: CASNILGQGGAGQYF.